These 20 T cell receptor beta chains were sequenced from one sample in a study of cytomegalovirus exposure and HLA in healthy donors. Amplification used 60 Vbeta primers and 13 Jbeta primers. TCRdb's copy holds only in-frame clones and misses some; the assay was immunoSEQ multiplex PCR. The sample holds about 230,000 clones, approximately 90% seen once. The sequenced material came from PBMCs. These receptors all stem from a woman younger than 30 in good health and CMV-seronegative.

This chain links TRBV7-8 with TRBJ1-2; the D is unclear. The germline V gene has CDR1 SGHVS and CDR2 FQNEAQ. This CDR3 region has 15 residues. Trimming removed 0 bases at V and 2 bases at J, with 10 bases between. As DNA, the CDR3 is TGTGCCAGCAGCTTAGCTCTCCGGGAAAACTATGGCTACACCTTC. This codes for CASSLALRENYGYTF.

This rearrangement joins TRBV5-1 to TRBJ2-7; TRBD2 agrees at 7 bases. The trim removed 1 base at V and 0 bases at J, leaving 10 bases unmatched. From germline, CDR1 is SGHRS and CDR2 YFSETQ. CDR3 size: 17 residues. The CDR3 nucleotides are TGCGCCAGCAGCTTGCAGGGCTCTAGCGGAAGCTCCTACGAGCAGTACTTC. Its translation: CASSLQGSSGSSYEQYF. Based on the CDR3 plus reference TRBV5-1 and TRBJ2-7, the full variable domain is KAGVTQTPRYLIKTRGQQVTLSCSPISGHRSVSWYQQTPGQGLQFLFEYFSETQRNKGNFPGRFSGRQFSNSRSEMNVSTLELGDSALYLCASSLQGSSGSSYEQYFGPGTRLTVT.

This rearrangement joins TRBV27 to TRBJ2-5; a possible D gene is TRBD1 (5 bases). The J call is in doubt because the DNA end fits TRBJ2-7 better. This CDR3 comprises 14 residues. Germline CDR1 and CDR2: MNHEY and SMNVEV (reference sequence). The CDR3 DNA follows: TGTGCCAGCAGTTTACTTAGGGGCAGCTACGAGCAGTACTTC. It translates to CASSLLRGSYEQYF.

The chain couples TRBV5-5 to TRBJ1-6; D unclear. Germline CDR1 and CDR2: SGHKS and YYEKEE (reference sequence). The CDR3 is 14 residues long. V lost 0 bases to trimming and J lost 9 bases, with 10 bases between them. In nucleotides, the CDR3 is TGTGCCAGCAGCTTGGCCACTATGGCTTCACCCCTCCACTTT. This sequence encodes CASSLATMASPLHF.

In DNA form, the CDR3 reads TGTGCCTGGCATCTAGCGGGAGGGGGCAATGAGCAGTTCTTC. It codes for CAWHLAGGGNEQFF. This chain links TRBV30 with TRBJ2-1, with 12 positions matching TRBD2. The germline gives CDR1 GTSNPN, CDR2 SVGIG (reference sequence). This CDR3 is 14 amino acids long. Unmatched junction bases numbered 5, after V lost 5 bases and J lost 6 bases.

The genes are TRBV7-2 and TRBJ1-5; 9 bases match TRBD1. Germline lookup yields CDR1 SGHTA and CDR2 FQGNSA. With V trimmed by 7 bases and J by 4 bases, 8 bases remained unmatched. This CDR3 region has 15 residues. Here the CDR3 DNA reads TGTGCCAGCACCGAGGGGGGGACAGGGAATCAGCCCCAGCATTTT. Translating gives CASTEGGTGNQPQHF. Full variable domain (outside the CDR3, taken from reference TRBV7-2 and TRBJ1-5): GAGVSQSPSNKVTEKGKDVELRCDPISGHTALYWYRQSLGQGLEFLIYFQGNSAPDKSGLPSDRFSAERTGGSVSTLTIQRTQQEDSAVYLCASTEGGTGNQPQHFGDGTRLSIL.

This chain links TRBV11-3 with TRBJ1-1; possible D gene TRBD1, 5 bases. V shed 6 bases and J shed 2 bases, with 16 bases lying between them. Germline CDR1 and CDR2: SGHNT and YENEEA. CDR3 length equals 15 residues. CDR3 DNA sequence: TGTGCCAGCAGTCCGAACGGCCAGGGCAACACTGAAGCTTTCTTT. This translates into CASSPNGQGNTEAFF.

This chain links TRBV7-2 with TRBJ2-1; 8 positions agree with TRBD2. Germline trimming cut 5 bases from V and 5 bases from J; bases unmatched to any gene: 5. The germline V gene encodes CDR1 SGHTA and CDR2 FQGNSA. The CDR3 totals 14 residues. CDR3 amino acids: CASSPGGRDNEQFF. In DNA, the CDR3 is TGTGCCAGCAGCCCGGGGGGGCGCGACAATGAGCAGTTCTTC. Looking up the rest from reference TRBV7-2 and TRBJ2-1 gives the full variable domain: GAGVSQSPSNKVTEKGKDVELRCDPISGHTALYWYRQSLGQGLEFLIYFQGNSAPDKSGLPSDRFSAERTGGSVSTLTIQRTQQEDSAVYLCASSPGGRDNEQFFGPGTRLTVL.

The CDR3 spells CASSLMHSSSTDTQYF. CDR3 bases: TGTGCCAGCAGCTTAATGCATAGCTCTTCCACAGATACGCAGTATTTT. This rearrangement joins TRBV7-9 to TRBJ2-3; D call uncertain. The CDR3 has 16 amino acids. The V and J ends lost 2 bases and 2 bases respectively, with 14 bases between them. CDR1 SEHNR and CDR2 FQNEAQ come from the germline V gene (reference sequence).

The J gene is TRBJ2-7, the V gene TRBV28; the match to TRBD2 covers 7 bases. In germline, CDR1 is MDHEN, CDR2 SYDVKM. The junction had 23 bases not matched to a gene; V was cut back by 8 bases and J by 1 base. The CDR3 spans 19 residues. This CDR3 is CASQVWIRMEPSGSYEQYF. The CDR3 DNA sequence: TGTGCCAGCCAAGTATGGATCCGTATGGAACCTAGCGGTTCCTACGAGCAGTACTTC.

This rearrangement joins TRBV11-2 to TRBJ2-7, with a weak D call TRBD2 (5 bases). Trimming removed 4 bases at V and 5 bases at J, with 24 bases between. The CDR3 consists of 17 residues. Germline loops: CDR1 SGHAT, CDR2 FQNNGV. In nucleotides, the CDR3 is TGTGCCAGCAGCTCGAACTACCGGGAACTAAACTTCCACGAGCAGTACTTC. It encodes CASSSNYRELNFHEQYF.

This clone was detected only a few times. This rearrangement joins TRBV4-1 to TRBJ2-7; 8 nucleotides agree with TRBD2. The CDR3 totals 19 residues. With V trimmed by 2 bases and J by 5 bases, 20 bases remained unmatched. Germline CDR1 and CDR2: MGHRA and YSYEKL. The CDR3 DNA reads as TGCGCCAGCAGCCAAAAAATACTTCCGGGACTAGGAGTGAGGAACGAGCAGTACTTC. Translating it yields CASSQKILPGLGVRNEQYF.

V usage is TRBV5-1 and J usage is TRBJ2-5; 7 positions agree with TRBD2. Germline CDR1 and CDR2: SGHRS and YFSETQ. The CDR3 runs to 15 residues. The V segment lost 2 bases and the J segment 2 bases; nucleotides outside the gene matches: 6. The CDR3 protein is CASSLGTIAQETQYF. CDR3 nucleotide sequence: TGCGCCAGCAGCTTAGGGACTATCGCTCAAGAGACCCAGTACTTC. The entire variable domain, with the rest obtained from reference TRBV5-1 and TRBJ2-5, is as follows: KAGVTQTPRYLIKTRGQQVTLSCSPISGHRSVSWYQQTPGQGLQFLFEYFSETQRNKGNFPGRFSGRQFSNSRSEMNVSTLELGDSALYLCASSLGTIAQETQYFGPGTRLLVL.

A note on this clone: One end of the junction fails to match germline, which may point to a read error. The CDR3 coding sequence is TGCGCCAGCAGCTTGTTTGACTGGGAGAACACTGAAGCTCTCTTT. Protein: CASSLFDWENTEALF. V and J are TRBV5-1 and TRBJ1-1; D not resolved. The CDR3 has 15 residues. Germline assignment: CDR1 SGHRS and CDR2 YFSETQ.

Only a few counts were recorded for this clone. The V and J genes are TRBV6-5 and TRBJ2-7, with TRBD1 identical over 8 bases. CDR3 length: 13 residues. From germline, CDR1 is MNHEY and CDR2 SVGAGI. Trimming took 6 bases from V and 7 from J; bases not matched to a gene: 8. The CDR3 nucleotides read TGTGCCAGCAGCCGGACAGGGTCGGAAGAGCAGTACTTC. Translation: CASSRTGSEEQYF.

The chain uses TRBV2 and TRBJ2-1, with D possibly TRBD2 on 5 matching bases. The CDR3 loop spans 14 amino acids. Germline-derived CDR1 and CDR2 are SNHLY and FYNNEI. Deletions cut 6 bases from V and 1 base from J, with 10 bases between. CDR3 sequence: CASRQLVSYNEQFF. CDR3 coding DNA: TGTGCCAGCAGACAACTAGTTTCCTACAATGAGCAGTTCTTC.

The gene calls are TRBV4-1 and TRBJ2-3; 8 positions agree with TRBD2. Trimming removed 1 base from V and 0 bases from J; junction bases left unmatched: 3. Germline CDR1 and CDR2: MGHRA and YSYEKL. The CDR3 loop spans 16 amino acids. This chain's CDR3 is CASSQGLAGSTDTQYF. The CDR3 bases are TGCGCCAGCAGCCAAGGTCTAGCGGGTAGCACAGATACGCAGTATTTT.

DNA of the CDR3: TGTGCCAGCAGCCAAGATATTGTTACTAGCGGGAGCTACGAGCAGTACTTC. This translates into CASSQDIVTSGSYEQYF. The rearrangement uses TRBV4-2 and TRBJ2-7; 11 bases match TRBD2. Germline lookup yields CDR1 LGHNA and CDR2 YNFKEQ. V shed 0 bases and J 3 bases; nucleotides not matched to a gene: 7. CDR3 length equals 17 residues.

The gene calls are TRBV6-5 and TRBJ2-1, with a weak D call TRBD1 (5 bases). CDR1 MNHEY and CDR2 SVGAGI come from the germline V gene. The CDR3 contains 16 residues. Between the trimmed V and J ends, which lost 1 base and 0 bases, there was a span of 10 bases. The DNA of the CDR3 is TGTGCCAGCAGTTACTTCGCAAGGGGCTCCTACAATGAGCAGTTCTTC. It codes for CASSYFARGSYNEQFF.

This clone was picked up one time. This chain uses TRBV25-1 with TRBJ1-6; 9 nucleotides match TRBD1. This CDR3 is 16 amino acids long. V dropped 6 bases and J dropped 5; count of bases not matched to a gene: 8. Germline V gene sequence: CDR1 MGHDK, CDR2 SYGVNS. This chain's CDR3 is CASRPTGTGNNSPLHF. CDR3 nucleotide sequence: TGTGCCAGCAGACCAACCGGGACAGGGAATAATTCACCCCTCCACTTT. Supplemented by reference TRBV25-1 and TRBJ1-6, the full variable domain reads EADIYQTPRYLVIGTGKKITLECSQTMGHDKMYWYQQDPGMELHLIHYSYGVNSTEKGDLSSESTVSRIRTEHFPLTLESARPSHTSQYLCASRPTGTGNNSPLHFGNGTRLTVT.